The 7 T cell receptor beta chains below come from one sample, sequenced in a study of PD-1 blockade in classical Hodgkin lymphoma. Only in-frame clones appear in the TCRdb table, and some are missing; sequencing was by immunoSEQ multiplex PCR. The profile shows 90,000 to 95,000 clones, 89% of them singletons. Brentuximab vedotin exposure varied, and every patient relapsed after autologous stem cell transplantation. Sample: peripheral blood mononuclear cells (PBMCs), taken before the second cycle of nivolumab. The source is a human donor with classical Hodgkin lymphoma.

V gene TRBV7-6 combines with J gene TRBJ2-2, with TRBD1 matching over 10 bases. Germline CDR1 is SGHVS and CDR2 is FNYEAQ. The CDR3 has 14 amino acids. V was clipped by 6 bases and J by 6 bases; unmatched bases: 4. Here the CDR3 DNA reads TGTGCCAGCAGATCGGGACAGGGGCCCGGGGAGCTGTTTTTT. This gives the protein CASRSGQGPGELFF.

Details on this clone: Other DNA sequences of this sample code for an identical CDR3. The V and J genes are TRBV5-4 and TRBJ2-5; D gene ambiguous. The V and J ends lost 0 bases and 5 bases respectively, with 2 bases between them. This CDR3 comprises 11 residues. Germline CDR1 and CDR2: SGHNT and YYREEE (reference sequence). The CDR3 DNA reads as TGTGCCAGCAGCTTGGAGGAGACCCAGTACTTC. Protein sequence: CASSLEETQYF. The full variable domain, its missing parts supplied by reference TRBV5-4 and TRBJ2-5, is ETGVTQSPTHLIKTRGQQVTLRCSSQSGHNTVSWYQQALGQGPQFIFQYYREEENGRGNFPPRFSGLQFPNYSSELNVNALELDDSALYLCASSLEETQYFGPGTRLLVL.

The V gene is TRBV9, the J gene TRBJ2-1, with a possible D match to TRBD2 (5 bases). The V end lost 1 base, the J end lost 5 bases, and 10 bases lay between the germline ends. CDR1 and CDR2 from the germline V gene are SGDLS and YYNGEE. The length of the CDR3 is 14 residues. The chain's CDR3 is CASSVSPGDNEQFF. The CDR3 nucleotides read TGTGCCAGCAGCGTATCCCCCGGGGACAATGAGCAGTTCTTC.

The chain carries TRBV5-1 and TRBJ1-4, with a tentative D call TRBD1 (6 bases). The CDR3 is made up of 13 amino acids. Germline V CDR1 and CDR2: SGHRS, YFSETQ. Trimming took 3 bases from V and 8 from J, leaving 11 bases between them. The CDR3, as DNA: TGCGCCAGCAGCTGGGGGGCAGGGGAAAAACTGTTTTTT. It yields the protein CASSWGAGEKLFF.

For the CDR3, the DNA is TGTGCCAGCAAAGGCGGGGGGGGGAGCAATCAGCCCCAGCATTTT. This codes for CASKGGGGSNQPQHF. V is TRBV6-5 and J is TRBJ1-5, with D perhaps TRBD1 (5 bases). This CDR3 has 15 amino acids. V was trimmed by 7 bases and J by 1 base, leaving 14 bases between them. CDR1 and CDR2 (germline): MNHEY, SVGAGI.

The rearrangement joins TRBV5-4 to TRBJ2-5; 9 nucleotides match TRBD1. The V gene end was trimmed by 1 base and the J gene end by 5 bases; junction bases not matched to a gene: 6. Germline V gives CDR1 SGHNT, CDR2 YYREEE (reference sequence). The CDR3 consists of 15 residues. The CDR3 is CASSLPGQGRETQYF. In nucleotides, the CDR3 is TGTGCCAGCAGCTTGCCGGGACAGGGTCGGGAGACCCAGTACTTC.

This clone was counted once. This chain links TRBV28 with TRBJ2-5; TRBD1 might be the D (6 bases). V was clipped by 2 bases and J by 12 bases, with 13 bases between them. CDR3 length equals 12 residues. Germline values: CDR1 MDHEN, CDR2 SYDVKM. Written as DNA, the CDR3 is TGTGCCAGCAGTTTAGGTGGGGGCGCCAAGTACTTC. Translated, it gives CASSLGGGAKYF.